The T cell receptor (beta chain) under discussion was sequenced for a study of sequential checkpoint blockade in melanoma (dated by TCRdb to about 2019). With respect to the entire study: Patients were assigned by 1:1 randomization to either first-line nivolumab followed by ipilimumab (arm A) or ipilimumab followed by nivolumab (arm B). Maintenance nivolumab came after both trial sequences. DNA from 91 pretreatment melanoma tumor samples underwent TCRbeta immunosequencing. For twenty-two patients, matched tumor biopsies were taken both before treatment and at week 13, after single-agent nivolumab (arm A) or ipilimumab (arm B). About 83% of the matched pre- and post-treatment tumor biopsy pairs came from the same lesion. Here is what the overall study found, with its caveats: Clinical benefit was about 30 times more likely to be achieved by patients whose tumor T-cell fraction and clonality increased by week 13. Tumor T-cell fraction and clonality correlated with PD-L1 staining and CD8+ T-cell counts but not with mutational load. Among patients in arm A, the nivolumab-first arm, pretreatment tumor TIL clonality was associated with response (P = .04). Validation of the response-prediction model combining TCR metrics and mutation burden is needed in larger, independent patient cohorts. Small sample sizes and reduced statistical power limited the analyses of tumor T-cell fraction within each arm.

Note on this clone: Its antigen is unknown. Qualities for individual bases were not recorded, and no much larger clone is one base off.

TCRbeta CDR3 regions were immunosequenced from genomic DNA with the immunoSEQ Assay. Before high-throughput sequencing, genomic DNA was amplified using bias-controlled multiplex PCR. The authors' pipeline ran thus. To quantify the absolute abundance of each unique TCRbeta CDR3 region, the sequences were collapsed and filtered. Clonality, defined as 1 minus Pielou's evenness, was calculated using only productive rearrangements. To compute tumor T-cell fraction, TCRbeta template counts were normalized to usable DNA, with usable DNA estimated from several housekeeping genes. Clones with significantly greater frequencies in on-treatment versus baseline samples were identified using a previously published method. TCRdb limited this immuneACCESS table to in-frame rearrangements with V and J called. A share of clones is missing; checked studies link under half to unresolved V genes, and the rest is unexplained. The D gene and trimming were derived from the DNA, and the V and J assignments and clone size from that table. The table for this sample lists about 12,000 clones; approximately 24% of them were counted only once. Approximately 19% of the sample lies in the top ten.

The treatment or condition label corresponds to: randomized to nivolumab then ipilimumab (arm A) or the reverse (arm B). None of the trial patients had been given prior DNA-damaging chemotherapy. Samples were obtained from patients with melanoma enrolled in CheckMate 064, a randomized, open-label phase II trial of sequential checkpoint blockade. Tumor TCR sequencing used genomic DNA from formalin-fixed paraffin-embedded (FFPE) tissue samples. The CDR3 measures 14 amino acids from cysteine to phenylalanine. Of the read, only the CDR3 DNA is kept; its 42 bases are in frame from base 1. From V the trimming removes 3 bases and from J it removes 5 bases, while the gene matches leave 6 bases of the junction unaccounted for. The germline V gene sets CDR1 to SGHNT and CDR2 to YENEEA.

The source was tumor tissue (inferred from file names), collected from a patient given nivolumab and ipilimumab in sequence. Here the chain combines TRBV11-3 and TRBJ1-1, with 7 bases aligning to TRBD1. This receptor was identified in a human donor with melanoma. DNA sequence: TGTGCCAGCAGCTTGGTTAGGGGGCGGACTGAAGCTTTCTTT. It translates to CASSLVRGRTEAFF.